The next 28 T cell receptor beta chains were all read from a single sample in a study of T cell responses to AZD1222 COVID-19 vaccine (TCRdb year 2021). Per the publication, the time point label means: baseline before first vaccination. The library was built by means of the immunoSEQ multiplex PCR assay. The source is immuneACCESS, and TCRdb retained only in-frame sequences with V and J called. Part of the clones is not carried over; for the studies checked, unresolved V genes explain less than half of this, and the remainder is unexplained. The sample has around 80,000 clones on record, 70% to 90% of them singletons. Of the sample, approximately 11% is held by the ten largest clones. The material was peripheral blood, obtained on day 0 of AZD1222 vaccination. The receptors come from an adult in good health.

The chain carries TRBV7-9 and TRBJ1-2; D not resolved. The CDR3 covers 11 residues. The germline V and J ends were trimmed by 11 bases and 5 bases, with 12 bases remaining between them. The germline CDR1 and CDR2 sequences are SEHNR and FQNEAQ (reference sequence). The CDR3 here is CAAGRQYGYTF. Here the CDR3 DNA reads TGTGCCGCCGGGAGGCAGTATGGCTACACCTTC.

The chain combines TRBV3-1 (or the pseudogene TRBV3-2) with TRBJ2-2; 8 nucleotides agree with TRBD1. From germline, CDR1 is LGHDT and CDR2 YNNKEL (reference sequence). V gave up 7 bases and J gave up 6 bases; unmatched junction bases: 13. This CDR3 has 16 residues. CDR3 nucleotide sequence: TGTGCCAGCAACCCAACCGGGACAGGAAAATCCGGGGAGCTGTTTTTT. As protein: CASNPTGTGKSGELFF.

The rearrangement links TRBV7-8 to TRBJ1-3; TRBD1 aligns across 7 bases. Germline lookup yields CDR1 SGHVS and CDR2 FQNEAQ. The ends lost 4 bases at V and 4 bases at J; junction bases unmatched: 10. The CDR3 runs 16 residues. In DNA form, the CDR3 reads TGTGCCAGCAGCTCCGGGGACAGTAGCCTCGGAAACACCATATATTTT. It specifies CASSSGDSSLGNTIYF. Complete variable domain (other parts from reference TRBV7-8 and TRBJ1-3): GAGVSQSPRYKVAKRGQDVALRCDPISGHVSLFWYQQALGQGPEFLTYFQNEAQLDKSGLPSDRFFAERPEGSVSTLKIQRTQQEDSAVYLCASSSGDSSLGNTIYFGEGSWLTVV.

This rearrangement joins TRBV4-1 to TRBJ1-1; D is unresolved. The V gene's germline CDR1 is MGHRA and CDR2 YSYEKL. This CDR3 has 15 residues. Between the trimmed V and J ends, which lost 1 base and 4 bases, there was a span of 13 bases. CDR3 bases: TGCGCCAGCAGCCAAGTGACGATTCGGAGCACTGAAGCTTTCTTT. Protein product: CASSQVTIRSTEAFF.

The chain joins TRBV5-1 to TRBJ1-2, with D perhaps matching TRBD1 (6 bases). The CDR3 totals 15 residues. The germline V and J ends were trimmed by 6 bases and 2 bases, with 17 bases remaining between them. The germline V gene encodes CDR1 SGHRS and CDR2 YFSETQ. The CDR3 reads CASKTQGSPNYGYTF. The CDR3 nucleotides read TGCGCCAGCAAAACACAGGGCAGTCCCAACTATGGCTACACCTTC.

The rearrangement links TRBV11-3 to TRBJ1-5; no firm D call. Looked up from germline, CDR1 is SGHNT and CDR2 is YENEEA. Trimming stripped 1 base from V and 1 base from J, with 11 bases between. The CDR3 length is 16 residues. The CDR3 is CASSLVLAVSNQPQHF. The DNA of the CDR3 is TGTGCCAGCAGCTTAGTTTTGGCAGTAAGCAATCAGCCCCAGCATTTT.

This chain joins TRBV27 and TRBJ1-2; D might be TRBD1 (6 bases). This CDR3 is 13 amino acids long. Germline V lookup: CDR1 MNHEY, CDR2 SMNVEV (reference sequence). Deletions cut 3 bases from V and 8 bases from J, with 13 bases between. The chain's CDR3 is CASSFRDKGGYTF. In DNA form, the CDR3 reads TGTGCCAGCAGTTTCCGGGACAAGGGGGGCTACACCTTC.

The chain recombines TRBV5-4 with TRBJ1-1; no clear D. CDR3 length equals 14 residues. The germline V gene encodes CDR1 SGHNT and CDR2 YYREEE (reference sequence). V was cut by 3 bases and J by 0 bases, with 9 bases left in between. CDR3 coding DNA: TGTGCCAGCAGCTACGCTGGTCTGAACACTGAAGCTTTCTTT. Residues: CASSYAGLNTEAFF.

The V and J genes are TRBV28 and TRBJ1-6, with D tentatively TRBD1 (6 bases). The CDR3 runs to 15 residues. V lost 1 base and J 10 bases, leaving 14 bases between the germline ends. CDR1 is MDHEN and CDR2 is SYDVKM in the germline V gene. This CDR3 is CASSLSQGQGSPLHF. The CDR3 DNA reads TGTGCCAGCAGTTTATCCCAGGGGCAGGGGTCACCCCTCCACTTT.

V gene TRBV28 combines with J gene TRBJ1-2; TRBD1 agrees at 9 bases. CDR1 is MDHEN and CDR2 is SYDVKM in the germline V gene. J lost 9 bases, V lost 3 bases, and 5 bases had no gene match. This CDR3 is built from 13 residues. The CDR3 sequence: CASSFRTGASYTF. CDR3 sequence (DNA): TGTGCCAGCAGTTTCAGGACAGGGGCGAGCTACACCTTC.

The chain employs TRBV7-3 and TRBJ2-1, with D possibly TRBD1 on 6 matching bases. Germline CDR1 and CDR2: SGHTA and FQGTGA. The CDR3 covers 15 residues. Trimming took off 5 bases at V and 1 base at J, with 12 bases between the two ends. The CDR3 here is CASSPRTASYNEQFF. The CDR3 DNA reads TGTGCCAGCAGCCCCCGGACAGCTTCCTACAATGAGCAGTTCTTC.

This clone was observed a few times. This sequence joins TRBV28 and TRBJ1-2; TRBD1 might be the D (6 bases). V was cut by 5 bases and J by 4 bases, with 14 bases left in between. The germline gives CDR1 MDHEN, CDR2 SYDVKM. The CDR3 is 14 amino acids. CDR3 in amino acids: CASSRAGVPYGYTF. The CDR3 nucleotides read TGTGCCAGCAGTCGGGCAGGGGTGCCCTATGGCTACACCTTC.

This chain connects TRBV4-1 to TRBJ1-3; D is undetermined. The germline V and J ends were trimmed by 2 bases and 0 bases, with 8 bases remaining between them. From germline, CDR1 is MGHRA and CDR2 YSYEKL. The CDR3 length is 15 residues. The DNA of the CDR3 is TGCGCCAGCAGCCAAACGGCCGTCTCTGGAAACACCATATATTTT. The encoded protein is CASSQTAVSGNTIYF.

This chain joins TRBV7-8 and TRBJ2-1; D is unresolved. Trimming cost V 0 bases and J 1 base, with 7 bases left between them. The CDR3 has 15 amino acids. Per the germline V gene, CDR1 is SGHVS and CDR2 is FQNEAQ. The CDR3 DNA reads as TGTGCCAGCAGCTTAGCCGCGGTTTCCTACAATGAGCAGTTCTTC. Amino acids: CASSLAAVSYNEQFF. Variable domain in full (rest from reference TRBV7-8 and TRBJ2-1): GAGVSQSPRYKVAKRGQDVALRCDPISGHVSLFWYQQALGQGPEFLTYFQNEAQLDKSGLPSDRFFAERPEGSVSTLKIQRTQQEDSAVYLCASSLAAVSYNEQFFGPGTRLTVL.

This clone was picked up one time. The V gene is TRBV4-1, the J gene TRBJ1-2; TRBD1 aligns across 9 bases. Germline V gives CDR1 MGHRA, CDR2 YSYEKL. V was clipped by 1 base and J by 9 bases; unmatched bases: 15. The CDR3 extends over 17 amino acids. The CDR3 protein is CASSQGVLQRDRDRYTF. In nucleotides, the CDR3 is TGCGCCAGCAGCCAAGGTGTATTGCAAAGGGACAGGGATCGCTACACCTTC.

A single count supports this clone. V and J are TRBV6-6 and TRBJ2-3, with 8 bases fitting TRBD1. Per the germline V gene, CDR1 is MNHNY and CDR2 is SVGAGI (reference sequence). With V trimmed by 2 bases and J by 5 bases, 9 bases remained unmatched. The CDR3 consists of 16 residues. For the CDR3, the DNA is TGTGCCAGCAGTTACGGTCTAGCAGGGGGCAAAGATACGCAGTATTTT. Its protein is CASSYGLAGGKDTQYF.

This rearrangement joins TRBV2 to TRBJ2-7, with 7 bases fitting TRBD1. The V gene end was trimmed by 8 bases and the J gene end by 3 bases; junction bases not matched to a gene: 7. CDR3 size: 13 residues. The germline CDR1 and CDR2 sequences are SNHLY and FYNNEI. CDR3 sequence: CASGTRQGYEQYV. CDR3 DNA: TGTGCCAGCGGTACTCGACAGGGCTACGAGCAGTACGTC.

CDR3 sequence: CASTTGGREAFF. For the CDR3, the DNA is TGTGCCAGCACCACGGGCGGGCGTGAAGCTTTCTTT. The chain has TRBV6-5 and TRBJ1-1; D not resolved. Germline lookup yields CDR1 MNHEY and CDR2 SVGAGI. V was cut by 7 bases and J by 7 bases, with 13 bases left in between. The CDR3 covers 12 residues.

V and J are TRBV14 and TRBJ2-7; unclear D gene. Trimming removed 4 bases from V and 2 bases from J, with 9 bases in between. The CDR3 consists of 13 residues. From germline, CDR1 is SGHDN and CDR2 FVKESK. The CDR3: CASSLKSPYEQYF. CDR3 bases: TGTGCCAGCAGCCTAAAGAGCCCCTACGAGCAGTACTTC.

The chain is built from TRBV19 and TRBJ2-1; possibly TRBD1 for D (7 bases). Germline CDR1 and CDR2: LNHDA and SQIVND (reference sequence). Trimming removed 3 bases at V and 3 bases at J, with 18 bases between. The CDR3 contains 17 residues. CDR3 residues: CASSIGVLQGGYNEQFF. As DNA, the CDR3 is TGTGCCAGTAGTATCGGCGTTTTGCAGGGGGGCTACAATGAGCAGTTCTTC.

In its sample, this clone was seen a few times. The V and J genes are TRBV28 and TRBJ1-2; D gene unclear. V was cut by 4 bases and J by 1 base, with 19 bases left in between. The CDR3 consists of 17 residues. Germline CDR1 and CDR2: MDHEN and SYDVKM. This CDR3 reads CASSSPDIAHRNYGYTF. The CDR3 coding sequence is TGTGCCAGCAGTTCCCCCGACATAGCTCACCGTAACTATGGCTACACCTTC.

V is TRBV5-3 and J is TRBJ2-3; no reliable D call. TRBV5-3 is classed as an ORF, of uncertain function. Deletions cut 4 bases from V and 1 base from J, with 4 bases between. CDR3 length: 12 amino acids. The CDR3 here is CARSRGTDTQYF. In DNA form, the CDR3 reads TGTGCCAGAAGCCGCGGCACAGATACGCAGTATTTT.

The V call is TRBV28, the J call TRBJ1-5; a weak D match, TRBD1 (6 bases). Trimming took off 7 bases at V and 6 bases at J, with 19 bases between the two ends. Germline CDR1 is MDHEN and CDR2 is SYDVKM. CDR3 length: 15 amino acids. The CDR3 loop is CASTPRWGAAQPQHF. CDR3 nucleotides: TGTGCCAGCACCCCAAGGTGGGGGGCGGCTCAGCCCCAGCATTTT.

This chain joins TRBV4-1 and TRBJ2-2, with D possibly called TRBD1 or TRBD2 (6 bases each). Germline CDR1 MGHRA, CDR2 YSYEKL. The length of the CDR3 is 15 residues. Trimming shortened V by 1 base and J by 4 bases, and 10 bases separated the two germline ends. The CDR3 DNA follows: TGCGCCAGCAGCCAAGGGGGGGCCCGCACCGGGGAGCTGTTTTTT. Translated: CASSQGGARTGELFF.

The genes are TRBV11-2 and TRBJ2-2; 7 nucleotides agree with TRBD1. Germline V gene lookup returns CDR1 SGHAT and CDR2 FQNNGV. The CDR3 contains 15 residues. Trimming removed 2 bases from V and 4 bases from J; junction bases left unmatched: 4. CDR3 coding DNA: TGTGCCAGCAGCTTAAGGGCAGGGGGCACCGGGGAGCTGTTTTTT. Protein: CASSLRAGGTGELFF.

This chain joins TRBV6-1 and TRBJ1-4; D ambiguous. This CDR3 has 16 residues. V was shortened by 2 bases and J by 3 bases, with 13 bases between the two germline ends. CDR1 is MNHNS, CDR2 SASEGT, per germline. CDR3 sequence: CASSEQNRVPNEKLFF. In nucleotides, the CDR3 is TGTGCCAGCAGTGAACAAAACCGGGTCCCTAATGAAAAACTGTTTTTT.

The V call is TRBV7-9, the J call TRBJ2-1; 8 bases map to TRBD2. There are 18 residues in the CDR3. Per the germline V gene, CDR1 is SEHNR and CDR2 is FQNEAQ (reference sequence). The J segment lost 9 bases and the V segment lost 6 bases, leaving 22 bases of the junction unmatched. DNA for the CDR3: TGTGCCAGCAGGCCCAGCCTAACAGGTGCGGGAGGATTGGGTGAGCAGTTCTTC. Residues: CASRPSLTGAGGLGEQFF.

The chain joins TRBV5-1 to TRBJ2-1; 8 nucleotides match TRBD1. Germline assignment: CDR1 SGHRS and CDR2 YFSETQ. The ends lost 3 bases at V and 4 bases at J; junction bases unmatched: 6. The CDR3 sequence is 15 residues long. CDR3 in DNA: TGCGCCAGCAGCTCTGGACAGGGCCGATACAATGAGCAGTTCTTC. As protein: CASSSGQGRYNEQFF.